This entry is about one T cell receptor beta chain. This sample was taken from a study of blood T cell repertoires in COVID-19. The wider study: The United States, Italy and Spain were the sources of the acute and convalescent COVID-19 samples.

CDR3 length equals 15 residues. Per germline, CDR1 MNHEY and CDR2 SVGAGI. V gave up 8 bases and J gave up 0 bases; unmatched junction bases: 6. TCRdb's table, derived via immunoSEQ multiplex PCR, lists solely in-frame clones and lacks some. The data hold about 180,000 clones, with around 83% observed a single time. The chain recombines TRBV6-5 with TRBJ2-2; TRBD1 aligns across 7 bases. This receptor was obtained from a human donor in a cohort sampled during active COVID-19. Material: peripheral blood. The CDR3 here is CASRPGTANTGELFF. DNA of the CDR3: TGTGCCAGCCGCCCCGGGACAGCGAACACCGGGGAGCTGTTTTTT.